The 17 T cell receptor beta chains reported below all come from one sample, sequenced in a study of PD-1 blockade in classical Hodgkin lymphoma. Each of the patients experienced relapse following autologous stem cell transplantation, and their brentuximab vedotin exposure differed. Some clones are missing from TCRdb's copy, which holds only in-frame ones; the method was immunoSEQ multiplex PCR. The data hold under 15,000 clones, with more than 90% observed a single time. The material sequenced was peripheral blood mononuclear cells (PBMCs), taken at baseline. These receptors all come from a human donor with classical Hodgkin lymphoma.

The rearrangement joins TRBV5-1 to TRBJ1-6, with a possible D match to TRBD1 (5 bases). CDR3 length: 16 amino acids. With 4 bases removed from V and 8 bases from J, the gap between germline ends came to 19 bases. Germline assignment: CDR1 SGHRS and CDR2 YFSETQ. The chain's CDR3 is CASSPGRTGAHSPLHF. CDR3 sequence (DNA): TGCGCCAGCAGCCCGGGCCGAACAGGAGCACATTCACCCCTCCACTTT.

This rearrangement joins TRBV19 to TRBJ1-1; D remains ambiguous. The CDR3 totals 18 residues. Trimming left V 5 bases short and J 3 bases short, with 25 bases between. Germline-derived CDR1 and CDR2 are LNHDA and SQIVND (reference sequence). The CDR3 loop is CASSPRVGIGLRDTEAFF. DNA of the CDR3: TGTGCCAGTAGTCCACGGGTCGGCATTGGCCTTAGAGACACTGAAGCTTTCTTT.

This rearrangement joins TRBV19 to TRBJ2-7; no clear D. This CDR3 contains 13 residues. CDR1 and CDR2 from the germline V gene are LNHDA and SQIVND (reference sequence). Trimming shortened V by 3 bases and J by 4 bases, and 10 bases separated the two germline ends. In DNA, the CDR3 is TGTGCCAGTAGTATGGCAGTCGCTTACGAGCAGTACTTC. It specifies CASSMAVAYEQYF.

This chain links TRBV5-1 with TRBJ1-3; 10 bases fit TRBD1. The CDR3 runs to 17 residues. V gave up 0 bases and J gave up 0 bases; unmatched junction bases: 3. Germline V lookup: CDR1 SGHRS, CDR2 YFSETQ. CDR3 in DNA: TGCGCCAGCAGCTTGGCGGGACAGGGGTTCTCTGGAAACACCATATATTTT. As protein: CASSLAGQGFSGNTIYF. The entire variable domain, with the rest obtained from reference TRBV5-1 and TRBJ1-3, is as follows: KAGVTQTPRYLIKTRGQQVTLSCSPISGHRSVSWYQQTPGQGLQFLFEYFSETQRNKGNFPGRFSGRQFSNSRSEMNVSTLELGDSALYLCASSLAGQGFSGNTIYFGEGSWLTVV.

This sequence joins TRBV10-3 and TRBJ2-7; a weak D match, TRBD2 (5 bases). V was shortened by 3 bases and J by 2 bases, with 14 bases between the two germline ends. The CDR3 length is 15 residues. The germline CDR1 and CDR2 sequences are ENHRY and SYGVKD. CDR3 DNA: TGTGCCATCAGTGACCTTGCCCGGGATACCTACGAGCAGTACTTC. It encodes CAISDLARDTYEQYF.

This chain uses TRBV5-1 with TRBJ2-1; the D call may be TRBD1 or TRBD2 (6 bases each). The CDR3 has 14 residues. The V gene's germline CDR1 is SGHRS and CDR2 YFSETQ. Trimming removed 5 bases at V and 5 bases at J, with 14 bases between. DNA of the CDR3: TGCGCCAGCAGTCCGGGGGCAAATAACAATGAGCAGTTCTTC. This translates into CASSPGANNNEQFF.

This clone was recorded a few times. The chain employs TRBV6-6 and TRBJ1-1; 7 positions match TRBD1. V was clipped by 4 bases and J by 3 bases; unmatched bases: 11. The CDR3 consists of 16 residues. The germline CDR1 and CDR2 sequences are MNHNY and SVGAGI (reference sequence). The CDR3 is CASSSSPGQWDTEAFF. CDR3 nucleotide sequence: TGTGCCAGCAGTTCGTCACCGGGACAGTGGGACACTGAAGCTTTCTTT.

The chain employs TRBV9 and TRBJ2-3; no clear D. CDR3 size: 14 residues. The V and J ends lost 1 base and 9 bases respectively, with 15 bases between them. Germline-derived CDR1 and CDR2 are SGDLS and YYNGEE. The CDR3 reads CASSVKPDGVTQYF. CDR3 in DNA: TGTGCCAGCAGCGTAAAGCCTGACGGTGTGACGCAGTATTTT.

The CDR3 nucleotides are TGTGCCAGCAGCCAAGATGCCGGGGGGCCGATCAATGAGCAGTTCTTC. It translates to CASSQDAGGPINEQFF. The J gene is TRBJ2-1, the V gene TRBV14, with a tentative D call TRBD2 (7 bases). Trimming removed 0 bases from V and 6 bases from J, with 15 bases in between. Germline V lookup: CDR1 SGHDN, CDR2 FVKESK. The CDR3 runs to 16 residues.

The chain couples TRBV5-1 to TRBJ1-2; tentatively, D is TRBD1 (5 bases). V lost 0 bases, J lost 4 bases, and 19 bases lay in between. The CDR3 sequence is 17 residues long. Germline V gene lookup returns CDR1 SGHRS and CDR2 YFSETQ. CDR3: CASSLEVGRGIFYGYTF. CDR3 sequence (DNA): TGCGCCAGCAGCTTGGAAGTGGGACGGGGGATTTTCTATGGCTACACCTTC.

This chain joins TRBV21-1 and TRBJ1-5; whether TRBD1, the table's D call, matches the DNA was not checked. TRBV21-1 is flagged as a pseudogene. The CDR3 consists of 18 residues. The CDR3 loop is CASSSRDRALSYDQPQHF. CDR3 sequence (DNA): TGTGCCAGCAGCTCCCGGGACAGGGCACTTAGTTACGATCAGCCCCAGCATTTT.

The sample holds one count of this clone. The chain uses TRBV9 and TRBJ2-7; D gene ambiguous. The CDR3 totals 14 residues. Germline lookup yields CDR1 SGDLS and CDR2 YYNGEE. V lost 0 bases to trimming and J lost 2 bases, with 9 bases between them. For the CDR3, the DNA is TGTGCCAGCAGCGTAGGTAATAGGCCCTACGAGCAGTACTTC. Protein: CASSVGNRPYEQYF.

V usage is TRBV6-4 and J usage is TRBJ1-4; the D is unclear. From germline, CDR1 is MRHNA and CDR2 SNTAGT. This CDR3 comprises 15 residues. V lost 0 bases and J lost 2, with 7 bases in between. The CDR3 coding sequence is TGTGCCAGCAGTGACTCGATAGGGACTAATGAAAAACTGTTTTTT. Translated: CASSDSIGTNEKLFF.

This chain joins TRBV6-9 and TRBJ1-5; D may be TRBD1 (6 bases). The CDR3 covers 14 residues. Trimming removed 6 bases from V and 2 bases from J, with 11 bases in between. The germline V gene encodes CDR1 MNHGY and CDR2 SVAAGI. The CDR3 nucleotides are TGTGCCAGCAGCCGACGACAGGGCAATCAGCCCCAGCATTTT. Its protein is CASSRRQGNQPQHF.

The chain carries TRBV5-1 and TRBJ1-4; possible D gene TRBD1, 5 bases. The CDR3 has 16 residues. V gave up 2 bases and J gave up 14 bases, with 25 bases separating them. The germline gives CDR1 SGHRS, CDR2 YFSETQ. In nucleotides, the CDR3 is TGCGCCAGCAGCTTCGATGCCCGGGACGGCCGTATAGGGCTGTTTTTT. Protein product: CASSFDARDGRIGLFF. Full variable domain (remainder filled in from reference TRBV5-1 and TRBJ1-4): KAGVTQTPRYLIKTRGQQVTLSCSPISGHRSVSWYQQTPGQGLQFLFEYFSETQRNKGNFPGRFSGRQFSNSRSEMNVSTLELGDSALYLCASSFDARDGRIGLFFGSGTQLSVL.

This chain links TRBV6-4 with TRBJ1-5; D not certain. The length of the CDR3 is 14 residues. The germline gives CDR1 MRHNA, CDR2 SNTAGT. V was cut by 5 bases and J by 3 bases, with 11 bases left in between. The DNA for the CDR3 is TGTGCCAGCAGTAACACTTACACCAATCAGCCCCAGCATTTT. Translated, it gives CASSNTYTNQPQHF.

The rearrangement links TRBV18 to TRBJ1-6; 7 bases agree with TRBD1. This CDR3 region has 18 residues. The germline CDR1 and CDR2 sequences are KGHSH and LQKENI. The trim removed 3 bases at V and 7 bases at J, leaving 15 bases unmatched. CDR3 protein: CASSPPDVRDSRNSPLHF. The CDR3 DNA follows: TGTGCCAGCTCACCTCCCGACGTCCGGGACAGTCGAAATTCACCCCTCCACTTT.